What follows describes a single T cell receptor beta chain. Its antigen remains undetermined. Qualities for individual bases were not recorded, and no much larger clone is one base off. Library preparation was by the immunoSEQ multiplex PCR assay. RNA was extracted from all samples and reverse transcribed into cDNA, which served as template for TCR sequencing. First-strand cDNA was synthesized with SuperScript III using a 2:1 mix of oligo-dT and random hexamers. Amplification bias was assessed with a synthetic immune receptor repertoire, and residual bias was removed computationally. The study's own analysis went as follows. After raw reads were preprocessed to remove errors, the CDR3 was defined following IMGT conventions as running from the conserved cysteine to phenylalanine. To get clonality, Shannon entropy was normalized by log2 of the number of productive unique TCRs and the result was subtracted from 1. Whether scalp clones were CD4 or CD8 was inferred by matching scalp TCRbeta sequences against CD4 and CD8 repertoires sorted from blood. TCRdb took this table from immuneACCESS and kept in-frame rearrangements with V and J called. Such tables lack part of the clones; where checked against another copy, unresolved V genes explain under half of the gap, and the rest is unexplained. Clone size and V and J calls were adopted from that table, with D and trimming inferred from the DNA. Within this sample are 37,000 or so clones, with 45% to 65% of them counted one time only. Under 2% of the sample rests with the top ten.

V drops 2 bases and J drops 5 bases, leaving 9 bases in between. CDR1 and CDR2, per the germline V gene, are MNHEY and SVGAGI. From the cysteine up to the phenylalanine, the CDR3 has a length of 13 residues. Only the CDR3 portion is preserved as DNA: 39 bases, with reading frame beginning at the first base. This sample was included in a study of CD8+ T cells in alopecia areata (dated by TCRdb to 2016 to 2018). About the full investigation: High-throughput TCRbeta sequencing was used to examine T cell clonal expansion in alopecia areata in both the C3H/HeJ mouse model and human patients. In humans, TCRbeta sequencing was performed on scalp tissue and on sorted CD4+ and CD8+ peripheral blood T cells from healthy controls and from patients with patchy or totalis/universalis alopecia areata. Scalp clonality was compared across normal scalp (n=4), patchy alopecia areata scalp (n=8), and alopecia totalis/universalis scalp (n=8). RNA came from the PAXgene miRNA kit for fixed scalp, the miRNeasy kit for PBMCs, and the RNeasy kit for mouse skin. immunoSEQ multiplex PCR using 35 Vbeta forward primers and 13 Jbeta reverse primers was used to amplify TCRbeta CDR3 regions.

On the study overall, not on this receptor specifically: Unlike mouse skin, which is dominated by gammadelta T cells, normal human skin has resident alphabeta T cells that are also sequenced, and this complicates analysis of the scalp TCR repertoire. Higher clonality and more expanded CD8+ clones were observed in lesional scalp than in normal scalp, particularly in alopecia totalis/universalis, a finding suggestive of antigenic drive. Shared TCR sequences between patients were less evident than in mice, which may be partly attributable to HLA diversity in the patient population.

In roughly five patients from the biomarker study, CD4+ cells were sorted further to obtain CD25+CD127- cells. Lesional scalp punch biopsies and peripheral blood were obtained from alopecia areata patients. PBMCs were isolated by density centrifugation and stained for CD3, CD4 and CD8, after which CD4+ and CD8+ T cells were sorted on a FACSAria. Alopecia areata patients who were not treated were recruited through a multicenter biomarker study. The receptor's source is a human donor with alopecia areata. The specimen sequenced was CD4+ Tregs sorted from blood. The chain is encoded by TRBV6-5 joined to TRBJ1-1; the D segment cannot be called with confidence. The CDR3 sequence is CASSYHWGTEAFF. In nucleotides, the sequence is TGTGCCAGCAGTTACCATTGGGGAACTGAAGCTTTCTTT.